A selection of T cell receptor beta chains follows, all from one sample in a study of response to subunit inactivated influenza vaccine. TCRdb recomputed calls from the RT-PCR reads with MiXCR, one row per CDR3 protein. The sample carries 600,000 to 850,000 distinct CDR3 sequences, about 14% recorded once. The sequencing used PBMCs from blood, collected less than 15 days before vaccination. These receptors were collected from a man aged 45-65 years who received an inactivated influenza vaccine. CDR3s include the opening cysteine and the closing phenylalanine or tryptophan. Fields, in order: J gene, D gene, V gene, clone size, CDR3 protein, CDR3 DNA. A D gene is named only where the DNA matches it firmly. Rows give clone size only sometimes, using once, few, many, or a class for an expanded clone.

j_call: TRBJ2-7; d_call: NA; v_call: TRBV20-1; clone_size: few; cdr3_aa: CSARKGTGYEQYF; cdr3_nt: TGCAGTGCTAGGAAGGGGACTGGCTACGAGCAGTACTTC
j_call: TRBJ1-5; d_call: TRBD1; v_call: TRBV30; clone_size: NA; cdr3_aa: CAWSVTGEQPQHF; cdr3_nt: TGTGCCTGGAGTGTGACAGGGGAGCAGCCCCAGCATTTT
j_call: TRBJ2-1; d_call: NA; v_call: TRBV7-9; clone_size: NA; cdr3_aa: CASTPRGSLNEQFF; cdr3_nt: TGTGCCAGCACCCCTCGGGGATCTTTGAATGAGCAGTTCTTC
j_call: TRBJ2-7; d_call: TRBD2; v_call: TRBV12-3/TRBV12-4; clone_size: NA; cdr3_aa: CASSFERGGPYEQYF; cdr3_nt: TGTGCCAGCAGTTTCGAGCGGGGGGGCCCCTACGAGCAGTACTTC
j_call: TRBJ2-5; d_call: NA; v_call: TRBV7-6; clone_size: once; cdr3_aa: CASSLAEVERETQYF; cdr3_nt: TGTGCCAGCAGCTTAGCAGAAGTAGAAAGAGAGACCCAGTACTTC
j_call: TRBJ1-4; d_call: TRBD1; v_call: TRBV7-9; clone_size: few; cdr3_aa: CASSSSRDSHEKLFF; cdr3_nt: TGTGCCAGCAGCTCGTCCCGGGACAGTCATGAAAAACTGTTTTTT
j_call: TRBJ1-1; d_call: NA; v_call: TRBV20-1; clone_size: few; cdr3_aa: CSAEDYRESEAFF; cdr3_nt: TGCAGTGCCGAGGATTACAGGGAATCTGAAGCTTTCTTT
j_call: TRBJ1-1; d_call: TRBD1; v_call: TRBV4-1; clone_size: many; cdr3_aa: CASSQPGQGGTEAFF; cdr3_nt: TGCGCCAGCAGCCAACCGGGACAGGGAGGCACTGAAGCTTTCTTT
j_call: TRBJ2-1; d_call: NA; v_call: TRBV7-9; clone_size: few; cdr3_aa: CASSFMGPNEQFF; cdr3_nt: TGTGCCAGCAGCTTTATGGGGCCCAATGAGCAGTTCTTC
j_call: TRBJ2-1; d_call: TRBD1; v_call: TRBV24-1; clone_size: many; cdr3_aa: CATSDNDRALSSYNEQFF; cdr3_nt: TGTGCCACCAGTGACAATGACAGGGCCCTGAGCTCCTACAATGAGCAGTTCTTC
j_call: TRBJ2-1; d_call: TRBD2; v_call: TRBV27; clone_size: NA; cdr3_aa: CASSPLPSGGADEQFF; cdr3_nt: TGTGCCAGCAGTCCCCTACCTAGCGGGGGGGCAGATGAGCAGTTCTTC
j_call: TRBJ2-2; d_call: TRBD2; v_call: TRBV7-6; clone_size: many; cdr3_aa: CASSAGTSGTGELFF; cdr3_nt: TGTGCCAGCAGCGCAGGGACTAGCGGGACCGGGGAGCTGTTTTTT
j_call: TRBJ2-5; d_call: NA; v_call: TRBV30; clone_size: NA; cdr3_aa: CAWSVQGLETQYF; cdr3_nt: TGTGCCTGGAGTGTGCAGGGTCTAGAGACCCAGTACTTC
j_call: TRBJ2-1; d_call: TRBD2; v_call: TRBV28; clone_size: many; cdr3_aa: CASSLGTSGVREQFF; cdr3_nt: TGTGCCAGCAGTTTGGGGACTAGCGGGGTGCGTGAGCAGTTCTTC
j_call: TRBJ2-2; d_call: NA; v_call: TRBV30; clone_size: few; cdr3_aa: CAWSESTGELFF; cdr3_nt: TGTGCCTGGAGTGAATCCACCGGGGAGCTGTTTTTT
j_call: TRBJ2-7; d_call: NA; v_call: TRBV12-3/TRBV12-4; clone_size: few; cdr3_aa: CASSLARGRADYEQYF; cdr3_nt: TGTGCCAGCAGTTTAGCCCGGGGACGGGCAGACTACGAGCAGTACTTC
j_call: TRBJ2-7; d_call: TRBD2; v_call: TRBV28; clone_size: few; cdr3_aa: CASSLWTSGRNTYEQYF; cdr3_nt: TGTGCCAGCAGTTTATGGACTAGCGGGAGGAACACCTACGAGCAGTACTTC
j_call: TRBJ2-1; d_call: NA; v_call: TRBV7-2; clone_size: NA; cdr3_aa: CASSWPGDNEQFF; cdr3_nt: TGTGCCAGCAGCTGGCCGGGGGACAATGAGCAGTTCTTC
j_call: TRBJ2-1; d_call: NA; v_call: TRBV9; clone_size: once; cdr3_aa: CASSVESSRYNEQFF; cdr3_nt: TGTGCCAGCAGCGTAGAGAGTAGCAGGTACAATGAGCAGTTCTTC
j_call: TRBJ2-4; d_call: TRBD1; v_call: TRBV5-5; clone_size: NA; cdr3_aa: CASSKDRRSNIQYF; cdr3_nt: TGTGCCAGCAGCAAGGACAGGCGGTCGAACATTCAGTACTTC
j_call: TRBJ2-7; d_call: NA; v_call: TRBV4-2; clone_size: NA; cdr3_aa: CASSQGDRYEQYF; cdr3_nt: TGTGCCAGCAGCCAAGGTGACAGATACGAGCAGTACTTC
j_call: TRBJ2-3; d_call: NA; v_call: TRBV5-1; clone_size: many; cdr3_aa: CASSFVGGLTDTQYF; cdr3_nt: TGCGCCAGCAGCTTCGTGGGGGGGCTCACAGATACGCAGTATTTT
j_call: TRBJ2-1; d_call: NA; v_call: TRBV10-2; clone_size: NA; cdr3_aa: CASTPRNRGREGEQFF; cdr3_nt: TGCGCCAGCACTCCCCGCAACAGGGGCCGGGAGGGTGAGCAGTTCTTC
j_call: TRBJ2-3; d_call: TRBD2; v_call: TRBV9; clone_size: few; cdr3_aa: CASSISGSEADTQYF; cdr3_nt: TGTGCCAGCAGCATTAGCGGGTCCGAAGCAGATACGCAGTATTTT
j_call: TRBJ1-1; d_call: NA; v_call: TRBV9; clone_size: NA; cdr3_aa: CASSVAPGAIAEAFF; cdr3_nt: TGTGCCAGCAGCGTAGCTCCGGGGGCGATAGCAGAAGCTTTCTTT
j_call: TRBJ2-1; d_call: NA; v_call: TRBV3-1; clone_size: NA; cdr3_aa: CASSQDFAGGSYNEQFF; cdr3_nt: TGTGCCAGCAGCCAAGATTTTGCGGGTGGCTCCTACAATGAGCAGTTCTTC
j_call: TRBJ2-2; d_call: NA; v_call: TRBV20-1; clone_size: few; cdr3_aa: CSARASSRGSGELFF; cdr3_nt: TGCAGTGCTAGAGCTTCGTCTAGGGGCTCCGGGGAGCTGTTTTTT
j_call: TRBJ2-4; d_call: NA; v_call: TRBV24-1; clone_size: NA; cdr3_aa: CATRKRPGTERPLAKNIQYF; cdr3_nt: TGTGCCACAAGAAAGCGTCCCGGGACGGAGAGACCTCTAGCCAAAAACATTCAGTACTTC
j_call: TRBJ1-5; d_call: NA; v_call: TRBV4-1; clone_size: few; cdr3_aa: CASSQPPGVGGQPQHF; cdr3_nt: TGCGCCAGCAGCCAACCCCCTGGGGTCGGGGGTCAGCCCCAGCATTTT
j_call: TRBJ2-3; d_call: TRBD2; v_call: TRBV29-1; clone_size: few; cdr3_aa: CSVKRTGGLADTQYF; cdr3_nt: TGCAGCGTTAAGAGGACGGGGGGGCTAGCAGATACGCAGTATTTT
j_call: TRBJ2-2; d_call: NA; v_call: TRBV6-1; clone_size: NA; cdr3_aa: CASGPGTSIRNTGELFF; cdr3_nt: TGTGCCAGCGGACCCGGGACGTCAATCAGGAACACCGGGGAGCTGTTTTTT